This is a list of T cell receptor beta chains from one sample in a study of blood T cell repertoires in COVID-19. The protocol was immunoSEQ multiplex PCR, while the TCRdb copy is restricted to in-frame clones and leaves out a portion. The repertoire holds approximately 200,000 clones, with around 90% as singletons. Sequencing input: PBMCs or T cells enriched from blood (not recorded which). The receptors were sampled from a woman between 25 and 40 years old who had recovered from COVID-19. Each CDR3 is given with its conserved first and last residue. A D gene is named only where the DNA matches it firmly. Where a row states a size, it is once, few, many or the class of an expanded clone; other rows omit it.

v_gene,d_gene,len,abundance,j_gene,CDR3nt,CDR3aa
TRBV24-1,TRBD2,18,.,TRBJ2-3,TGTGCCACCAGTGATTCTCCCCTATTAGCGGGAGTGGCAAATACGCAGTATTTT,CATSDSPLLAGVANTQYF
TRBV19,TRBD1,14,.,TRBJ1-1,TGTGCCAGTAGTTCAACAGGGGGTGGCCCTGAAGCTTTCTTT,CASSSTGGGPEAFF
TRBV2,.,15,.,TRBJ2-2,TGTGCCATCGGGGGTCGGGGCCCGAACACCGGGGAGCTGTTTTTT,CAIGGRGPNTGELFF
TRBV4-2,TRBD1,18,.,TRBJ1-5,TGTGCCAGCAGCCAAGGGGCCAGGGGGCTGTATAGCAATCAGCCCCAGCATTTT,CASSQGARGLYSNQPQHF
TRBV19,TRBD2,17,.,TRBJ2-3,TGTGCCAGTAGTATAGATAAAGCGGGGGGGCCCGCAGATACGCAGTATTTT,CASSIDKAGGPADTQYF
TRBV3-1/TRBV3-2,.,16,.,TRBJ2-7,TGTGCCAGCAGCCCTCCCCACAGGGATAGCTCCTACGAGCAGTACTTC,CASSPPHRDSSYEQYF
TRBV19,.,14,.,TRBJ2-2,TGTGCCAGTAGTCCTATTTCAGGGACCGGGGAGCTGTTTTTT,CASSPISGTGELFF
TRBV20-1,TRBD2,14,once,TRBJ2-3,TGCAGTGCTAGTCAGGGGACTAGCGAAGATACGCAGTATTTT,CSASQGTSEDTQYF
TRBV19,TRBD2,16,.,TRBJ2-7,TGTGCCAGTAGTTGGACTAGCGGGAGTCGGTCCTACGAGCAGTACTTC,CASSWTSGSRSYEQYF
TRBV7-8,.,17,.,TRBJ1-1,TGTGCCAGCAGCTTAGATCGGGGTATGGGCCTGAACACTGAAGCTTTCTTT,CASSLDRGMGLNTEAFF
TRBV30,TRBD1,12,.,TRBJ1-2,TGTGCCACCCAGGGGGCGAAGGATGGCTACACCTTC,CATQGAKDGYTF
TRBV6-2/TRBV6-3,TRBD2,17,.,TRBJ2-5,TGTGCCAGCAGTTATGGGACTAGCGGGAGGTTCGAAGAGACCCAGTACTTC,CASSYGTSGRFEETQYF
TRBV6-2/TRBV6-3,.,13,few,TRBJ2-2,TGTGCCAGCAGTTTGGGAGGTGCCGGGGAGCTGTTTTTT,CASSLGGAGELFF
TRBV12-3/TRBV12-4,.,13,.,TRBJ2-7,TGTGCCAGCAGCAAAACCGCAGGCTACGAGCAGTACTTC,CASSKTAGYEQYF
TRBV7-2,.,15,.,TRBJ2-7,TGTGCCAGCAGCCAAACCCCCGGGAGTCCCTACGAGCAGTACTTC,CASSQTPGSPYEQYF
TRBV11-3,.,14,.,TRBJ2-2,TGTGCCAGCAGCTTAGAGCGAAACACCGGGGAGCTGTTTTTT,CASSLERNTGELFF
TRBV5-1,TRBD1,15,.,TRBJ1-1,TGCGCCAGCAGCTTGGCTCAGGGACAGGACACTGAAGCTTTCTTT,CASSLAQGQDTEAFF
TRBV5-1,.,13,.,TRBJ1-1,TGCGCCAGCAGCTCCCTGGGCCACACTGAAGCTTTCTTT,CASSSLGHTEAFF
TRBV6-1,.,13,.,TRBJ1-3,TGTGCCAGCAGTGAATCTCCGAGTTACACCATATATTTT,CASSESPSYTIYF
TRBV3-1/TRBV3-2,.,14,.,TRBJ2-3,TGTGCCAGCAGCCGACAGGCCGGCACAGATACGCAGTATTTT,CASSRQAGTDTQYF
TRBV9,TRBD1,16,.,TRBJ1-1,TGTGCCAGCAGCGTTGGGACAGGAGGTCCGGTCACTGAAGCTTTCTTT,CASSVGTGGPVTEAFF
TRBV6-5,.,14,.,TRBJ1-2,TGTGCCAGCAGTTACTCGACAGACCTCTATGGCTACACCTTC,CASSYSTDLYGYTF
TRBV6-5,.,12,.,TRBJ1-1,TGTGCCAGCAGCCGACAGAACACTGAAGCTTTCTTT,CASSRQNTEAFF
TRBV5-4,TRBD2,18,.,TRBJ2-7,TGTGCCAGCAGCTTGCTGACTAGCGGGAGAAGAGTAGCCTACGAGCAGTACTTC,CASSLLTSGRRVAYEQYF
TRBV4-3,.,15,.,TRBJ1-1,TGCGCCAGCAGCCAAGATCCACCCGGGGGGCGCTGGGCTTTCTTT,CASSQDPPGGRWAFF
TRBV9,TRBD2,15,few,TRBJ2-2,TGTGCCAGCAGCGCCAGCGGGAGAAGTATCGGGGAGCTGTTTTTT,CASSASGRSIGELFF
TRBV15,.,15,once,TRBJ1-4,TGTGCCACCAGCAGAGGCGGGGGTGAGGATGAAAAACTGTTTTTT,CATSRGGGEDEKLFF
TRBV7-2,TRBD2,16,.,TRBJ2-3,TGTGCCAGCGCCTCCGGGACTAGCGGGAGTATTGATACGCAGTATTTT,CASASGTSGSIDTQYF
TRBV11-3,.,11,.,TRBJ2-1,TGTGCCAGCAGAACTGTCGATGAGCAGTTCTTC,CASRTVDEQFF
TRBV6-1,.,14,.,TRBJ1-2,TGTGCCAGCAGTGAAGCGCAGTCAGGGGATGGCTACACCTTC,CASSEAQSGDGYTF
TRBV5-5,TRBD2,16,.,TRBJ2-5,TGTGCCAGCAGCTTGGAGTGGCTAGCGGGAGGAGAGACCCAGTACTTC,CASSLEWLAGGETQYF
TRBV4-3,TRBD1,19,.,TRBJ1-4,TGCGCCAGCAGCCAACGGCGGGACAGGATAGGGGCAACTAATGAAAAACTGTTTTTT,CASSQRRDRIGATNEKLFF
TRBV7-9,TRBD2,16,.,TRBJ2-1,TGTGCCAGCAGCTTATTTGGGCTAGCGGGAGGCAATGAGCAGTTCTTC,CASSLFGLAGGNEQFF
TRBV3-1/TRBV3-2,.,15,.,TRBJ1-3,TGTGCCAGCAGCGTCGACAGGAGCTCTGGAAACACCATATATTTT,CASSVDRSSGNTIYF
TRBV12-3/TRBV12-4,.,13,.,TRBJ2-7,TGTGCCAGCAGTCCCCCAGGCCCCTACGAGCAGTACTTC,CASSPPGPYEQYF